This TCR beta chain came from a study of OX40 agonist ivuxolimab in advanced cancers. V lost 4 bases and J lost 4; bases outside the gene matches: 6. Germline V gene sequence: CDR1 LGHNA, CDR2 YSLEER. The CDR3 sequence is 15 residues long. Generated by immunoSEQ multiplex PCR, the TCRdb table keeps only in-frame clones and is missing some. The table shows more than 100,000 clones, with over 75% occurring only once. This TCR came from an adult with an advanced solid tumor such as melanoma, head and neck, liver or kidney cancer. The source was CD4+ or CD8+ T cells sorted from blood, collected in a trial of the OX40 agonist ivuxolimab. This rearrangement joins TRBV4-3 to TRBJ2-7; TRBD2 matches 11 bases. In DNA form, the CDR3 reads TGCGCCAGCAGCCCAACCGGGACTAGCGGTTACGAGCAGTACTTC. It is translated as CASSPTGTSGYEQYF.